Shown below are 3 T cell receptor beta chains from a single sample sequenced in a study of blood T cells in healthy people across ages. With a J-beta primer mix and a sample-barcoded 5' primer, a second PCR ran roughly 7 to 11 cycles. One entry per CDR3 protein, called by TCRdb with MiXCR from the 5' RACE reads. The data hold about 1,000,000 distinct CDR3 sequences, with over 35% observed a single time. Sequenced sample: blood. Source of these receptors: a woman in her sixties in good health.

The rearrangement links TRBV29-1 to TRBJ2-3; TRBD2 matches 13 bases. CDR1 and CDR2 from the germline V gene are SQVTM and ANQGSEA. The J segment lost 9 bases and the V segment lost 5 bases, leaving 8 bases of the junction unmatched. This CDR3 spans 14 amino acids. CDR3 in amino acids: CSVLYRLAGGTQYF. CDR3 DNA: TGCAGCGTTCTCTATCGACTAGCGGGAGGAACGCAGTATTTT.

This rearrangement joins TRBV20-1 to TRBJ2-3; D ambiguous. Germline loops: CDR1 DFQATT, CDR2 SNEGSKA (reference sequence). The CDR3 runs to 15 residues. The V end lost 4 bases, the J end lost 0 bases, and 14 bases lay between the germline ends. The CDR3 is CSANYYYVSTDTQYF. As DNA, the CDR3 is TGCAGTGCTAACTACTACTACGTTAGCACAGATACGCAGTATTTT.

This clonotype appeared a few times. The V call is TRBV6-1, the J call TRBJ2-5, with 11 bases fitting TRBD2. The CDR3 is 15 amino acids. V trimming: 7 bases; J trimming: 2 bases; junction bases outside the gene matches: 6. The germline V gene encodes CDR1 MNHNS and CDR2 SASEGT. In DNA, the CDR3 is TGTGCCAGCACCTTAGCGGGAGGGCCTCAAGAGACCCAGTACTTC. Its protein is CASTLAGGPQETQYF.